This T cell receptor beta chain appears in the sequencing data of a study of cytomegalovirus exposure and HLA in healthy donors. CDR1 and CDR2 (germline): ENHRY, SYGVKD. This CDR3 region has 12 residues. V dropped 0 bases and J dropped 5 bases, with 5 bases sitting between them. Study-level points and caveats: While the bulk of TCR sequences proved rare, some public TCRs turned up in many donors. Altogether, about 160 TCR beta chains were recorded as cytomegalovirus-associated. Published work reported that the classifier diagnosed cytomegalovirus status with high specificity and sensitivity.

The repertoire was sequenced with immunoSEQ multiplex PCR; TCRdb's copy has only in-frame clones and lacks some. This table holds some 250,000 clones, around 90% found once. As to this clone: Its cognate antigen is unknown.

V and J are TRBV10-3 and TRBJ2-7; D possibly corresponds to TRBD1 (5 bases). This TCR came from a woman aged 18-29 years in good health and CMV-seronegative. Sample: PBMCs. As DNA, the CDR3 is TGTGCCATCAGTGAGTCGACAGACGAGCAGTACTTC. It codes for CAISESTDEQYF.